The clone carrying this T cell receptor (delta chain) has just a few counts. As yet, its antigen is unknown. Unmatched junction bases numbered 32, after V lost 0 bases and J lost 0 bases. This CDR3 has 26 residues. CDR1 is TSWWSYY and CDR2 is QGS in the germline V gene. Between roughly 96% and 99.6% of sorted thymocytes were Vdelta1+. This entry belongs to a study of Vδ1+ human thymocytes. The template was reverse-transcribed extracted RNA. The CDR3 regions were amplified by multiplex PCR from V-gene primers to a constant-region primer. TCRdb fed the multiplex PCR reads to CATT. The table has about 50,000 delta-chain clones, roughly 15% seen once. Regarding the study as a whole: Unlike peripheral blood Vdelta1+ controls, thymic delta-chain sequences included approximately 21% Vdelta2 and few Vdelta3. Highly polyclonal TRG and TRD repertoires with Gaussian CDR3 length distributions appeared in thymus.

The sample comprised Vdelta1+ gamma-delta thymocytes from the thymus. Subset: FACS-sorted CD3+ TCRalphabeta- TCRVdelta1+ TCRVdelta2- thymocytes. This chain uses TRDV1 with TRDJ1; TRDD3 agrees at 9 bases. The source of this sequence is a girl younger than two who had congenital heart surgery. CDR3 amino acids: CALGELVFPVVVALGDITRYTDKLIF. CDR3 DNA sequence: TGTGCTCTTGGGGAACTAGTGTTCCCCGTAGTGGTGGCACTGGGGGACATCACCCGGTACACCGATAAACTCATCTTT.